This T cell receptor (beta chain) appears in the sequencing data of a study of naive and memory T cell subsets (dated by TCRdb to the late 2010s). Background on the whole study: The study applied an open-source, UMI-based TCR alpha and beta sequencing pipeline to sorted naive and memory peripheral blood T cell subsets. The results of the functional CMV T cell responses matched the IgG serology results in every case. RNA was DNase-treated and reverse transcribed with TCR constant-region primers, mostly using SuperScript III. Overall study results and their limits: In both CD4 and CD8 cells, a rise in Gini index and a fall in Shannon and inverse Simpson diversity were observed from naive through CM, EM and EMRA. RNA-based TCR counts may be influenced by expression changes linked to T cell activation and differentiation. Single alpha or beta chain sequences, rather than paired alpha/beta receptors, were used to define clonotypes. After error correction, over 90% of naive TCR sequences appeared only once, giving much steeper abundance distributions than memory subsets. TCR abundance followed a power law with an exponent that was different for naive and memory subsets but consistent across the three individuals. The repertoire findings for the naive and memory subsets could not be validated, as no ground truth was available.

Library prep was done by UMI-ligation and nested PCR. The beta constant-region primer was an equimolar mix of two oligonucleotides covering both TRBC1 and TRBC2. A single-stranded oligonucleotide containing the SP2 primer and a 12-nucleotide UMI was joined to the 3' end of the cDNA by T4 RNA ligase 1. Four rounds of PCR, combining the SP2 primer with nested alpha and beta constant-region primers, were used to amplify the ligated cDNA. The ligation reaction was kept at 16 degrees C for about 18-24 hours. PCR2 was usually performed as a SYBR Green qPCR and halted at a preset threshold so that over-amplification would not occur. Apart from the first purification, every purification step used Agencourt AMPure XP magnetic beads. Library amounts were measured by Qubit and library quality was assessed on a TapeStation, where the main peak was expected at around 650 bp. Sequencing of the pooled libraries was done on an Illumina MiSeq using v2 2x251 paired-end kits, which typically yielded roughly 0.9-2.2 million reads per sample. Each sample's library went into the pool at roughly 4 nM, and about 4.5-8% PhiX was added to help with cluster recognition. Processing in the source paper ran as follows. V and J genes were assigned to Demultiplexor-processed FASTQ reads by Decombinator through tag matching, with a single base-pair mismatch being allowed. UMIs were used by Collapsinator to correct both sequencing errors and frequency errors arising from PCR heterogeneity. TCRs were translated and CDR3s were extracted from the conserved cysteine to the FGXG phenylalanine by CDR3Translator, with non-productive sequences being flagged. Gini, Shannon entropy and inverse Simpson indices were calculated on repertoires that had been subsampled to equal numbers of UMI-defined TCRs. Within the linear range, a power law was fitted to clonotype abundance distributions using maximum likelihood. For one naive CD8 sample, the pipeline and MIGEC produced similar UMI counts, unique TCR numbers and clonal distributions. A set of several thousand CMV-associated CDR3 sequences, compiled from VDJdb and a published dataset, was used to search the repertoires. The raw public data were reprocessed by TCRdb itself: fastp quality trimming at Q25, MiXCR clonotype calling, in-frame beta chains only. Rows with one shared CDR3 protein collapse into an entry with the most common genes and DNA. TCRdb, not the authors, supplied the V and J calls. The sample table shows some 83,000 distinct CDR3 sequences, and over 10% are seen once. About 0.93% of the sample is held by the ten biggest clonotypes.

In regard to this clonotype: Its specific antigen is unknown. No much larger clone is present one base from it, and per-base qualities are unavailable.

The CDR3 numbers 15 residues from cysteine through phenylalanine. CDR3 DNA is the only sequence kept; it has 45 bases, read in frame from the first base. The junction carries 18 bases between V and J, which are trimmed by 6 bases and 1 base respectively. The germline V gene specifies SQVTM as CDR1 and ANQGSEA as CDR2. Separate amplification of TCR alpha and beta chain libraries was performed from the second PCR step onward. CMV status of each donor was established by measuring IFNgamma production from CD4+ T cells after fresh PBMCs were stimulated overnight with CMV viral lysate. CD4 T cells were positively selected using Miltenyi beads, after which CD8 T cells were positively selected from the CD4-negative fraction. Cells stained for CD3, CD4, CD8, CD45RA, CD27 and a live/dead dye were sorted on a BD Aria II into four subsets by CD45RA and CD27. Blood was obtained from a few healthy volunteers, and the blood from each volunteer was fractionated into CD4 and CD8 T cells and subsequently into four differentiation subsets. Roughly 0.11 L of peripheral blood was drawn per donor, and PBMC were isolated by Ficoll-Paque PLUS density-gradient centrifugation. Sorted cells were lysed in RLT buffer, after which RNA was extracted using a Qiagen RNeasy kit and stored at -80 degrees C.

Sequenced sample: central memory CD4+ T cells from blood. The label giving this sample's cell subset or site can be read as: central memory, CD45RA- CD27+. The TCR sequence derives from a human donor in good health. This chain joins TRBV29-1 to TRBJ1-2; the best D guess is TRBD1, with 6 bases matching. CDR3 loop: CSVDSTGLINYGYTF. The DNA sequence follows: TGCAGCGTGGATTCTACAGGGCTAATTAACTATGGCTACACCTTC.